The present T cell receptor beta chain was sequenced within a study of blood T cells in healthy people across ages. Overall study results and limits: Older age coincided with a roughly linear decline in TCR beta diversity per million T cells. The donors' CMV status was not determined, possibly confounding changes in expanded clonotypes. Diversity estimates drawn from one million T cells were deemed underestimates.

Points on this clonotype: Its matching antigen is unknown. At one end, the junction sequence differs from germline, possibly due to a read error.

This CDR3 region has 18 residues. The germline V gene has CDR1 LGHNA and CDR2 YSLEER. With a J-beta primer mix and a sample-barcoded 5' primer, a second PCR ran 7 to 11 cycles. The authors tagged each cDNA molecule using a template-switch adaptor with 12 random nucleotides. TCRdb re-called the 5' RACE reads with MiXCR, one entry per CDR3 protein. Among more than 800,000 distinct CDR3 sequences listed, more than 25% were seen once. The chain uses TRBV4-3 and TRBJ2-3; a weak D match, TRBD2 (7 bases). The clonotype originates from a woman older than 75 in good health. Sequencing used blood. The CDR3 sequence is CVSSQERFAGAGADTQYF. DNA for the CDR3: TGCGTCAGCAGCCAAGAAAGATTTGCGGGGGCCGGCGCAGATACGCAGTATTTT.